Below, one T cell receptor beta chain is given with its context. The clone's antigen remains unknown. No much larger clonotype is one base removed from it; base qualities were not supplied. The CDR3 sequence holds 15 residues, the cysteine and phenylalanine included. Kept here is only the CDR3 DNA, which spans 45 bases and is read in frame from base 1. The germline V gene gives CDR1 as KGHDR and CDR2 as SFDVKD. For this chain, trimming is 1 base at the V end and 6 bases at the J end, and the number of junction bases without a gene match is 7. Instrument used: Illumina HiSeq 1500. In TCRdb, the public reads were trimmed at Q25 with fastp and aligned with MiXCR, with productive beta chains retained. When rows share a CDR3 protein, they turn into one entry using the most common DNA and genes. The sample data list around 450,000 distinct CDR3 sequences, and under 40% of these were observed just once. The top ten clones comprise roughly 13% of the sample.

This record comes from a study of T cell repertoires in cytomegalovirus infection (dated by TCRdb to about 2019). Describing the broader study: Donor HLA type was relevant to the analysis, as public TCR beta signatures indicated carriage of CMV infection together with the matching HLA type. What the authors observed across the whole study: In the ex vivo response, HLA-C-restricted CMV-specific TCR beta clonotypes were dominant, and in two of eight donors the single most frequent clonotype came from this HLA-C-restricted group. In both this cohort and an independent roughly 350-donor cohort, the cumulative frequency of public TCR beta family members distinguished carriers of CMV infection plus the relevant HLA type.

The sequence was collected from a human donor in good health (CMV status not recorded). Some clones in this sample may be carry-over from other donors' samples. Sequenced: PBMCs. This chain is built from TRBV24-1 and TRBJ1-2; 7 central nucleotides agree with TRBD1. The sequenced DNA: TGTGCCACCAGTGATTTTACAGGGGCACGGAATGGCTACACCTTC. Its translation reads: CATSDFTGARNGYTF.